A single sample is the source of the 15 T cell receptor beta chains below, sequenced in a study of blood T cell repertoires in COVID-19. Profiled with immunoSEQ multiplex PCR; TCRdb holds only in-frame clones, not every one. The data show approximately 250,000 clones, around 89% seen once. Sequences were obtained from PBMCs or T cells enriched from blood (not recorded which). These receptors came from a woman aged 40 to 55 with acute COVID-19.

This clone has just one count. The genes are TRBV29-1 and TRBJ1-5, with 8 bases that match TRBD1. Germline V gene data show CDR1 as SQVTM and CDR2 as ANQGSEA. CDR3 length: 13 residues. V trimming: 7 bases; J trimming: 6 bases; junction bases outside the gene matches: 8. CDR3 DNA sequence: TGCAGCGCTACACAGGGGGTAGGTCAGCCCCAGCATTTT. Protein product: CSATQGVGQPQHF. The full variable domain, its missing parts supplied by reference TRBV29-1 and TRBJ1-5, is SAVISQKPSRDICQRGTSLTIQCQVDSQVTMMFWYRQQPGQSLTLIATANQGSEATYESGFVIDKFPISRPNLTFSTLTVSNMSPEDSSIYLCSATQGVGQPQHFGDGTRLSIL.

The rearrangement links TRBV9 to TRBJ2-1; unclear D gene. Between the trimmed V and J ends, which lost 3 bases and 7 bases, there was a span of 11 bases. Germline lookup yields CDR1 SGDLS and CDR2 YYNGEE. This CDR3 spans 13 amino acids. CDR3 region: CASSAPGVNEQFF. The CDR3 DNA reads TGTGCCAGCAGCGCCCCAGGCGTTAATGAGCAGTTCTTC.

The CDR3 sequence is CASSSQYEQYV. CDR3 in DNA: TGTGCCAGCAGCTCCCAGTACGAGCAGTACGTC. The genes are TRBV7-2 and TRBJ2-7; D ambiguous. The CDR3 is made up of 11 amino acids. The V gene's germline CDR1 is SGHTA and CDR2 FQGNSA. The V end lost 4 bases, the J end lost 4 bases, and 5 bases lay between the germline ends.

The chain joins TRBV27 to TRBJ1-1, with 7 bases lining up with TRBD1. Germline CDR1 MNHEY, CDR2 SMNVEV (reference sequence). The CDR3 covers 14 residues. J was trimmed by 6 bases and V by 6 bases; bases with no gene match: 10. The CDR3 reads CASRVLQGSPEAFF. As DNA, the CDR3 is TGTGCCAGCAGGGTCTTACAGGGGTCTCCTGAAGCTTTCTTT.

The chain couples TRBV5-4 to TRBJ2-7, with TRBD2 matching 7 bases. The CDR3 covers 15 residues. CDR1 and CDR2 from the germline V gene are SGHNT and YYREEE (reference sequence). The ends lost 4 bases at V and 3 bases at J; junction bases unmatched: 10. CDR3 DNA sequence: TGTGCCAGCAGCGAAGGGACTACACTATACTACGAGCAGTACGTC. Residues: CASSEGTTLYYEQYV.

The chain links TRBV7-8 to TRBJ1-1, with a possible D match to TRBD1 (5 bases). The V gene lost 5 bases and the J gene lost 2 bases, with 12 bases spanning the gap. This CDR3 has 14 residues. In germline, CDR1 is SGHVS, CDR2 FQNEAQ. The chain's CDR3 is CASSPRGTNTEAFF. CDR3 nucleotide sequence: TGTGCCAGCAGCCCTAGGGGCACCAACACTGAAGCTTTCTTT. Combining the CDR3 with reference TRBV7-8 and TRBJ1-1 gives the whole variable domain GAGVSQSPRYKVAKRGQDVALRCDPISGHVSLFWYQQALGQGPEFLTYFQNEAQLDKSGLPSDRFFAERPEGSVSTLKIQRTQQEDSAVYLCASSPRGTNTEAFFGQGTRLTVV.

The gene calls are TRBV4-2 and TRBJ2-1; TRBD2 matches at 7 bases. Germline trimming cut 0 bases from V and 6 bases from J; bases unmatched to any gene: 8. CDR3 length: 16 amino acids. CDR1 is LGHNA and CDR2 is YNFKEQ in the germline V gene. The CDR3 DNA reads as TGTGCCAGCAGCCAAGATGAGGCTAGCGGAGGCAATGAGCAGTTCTTC. Translated, it gives CASSQDEASGGNEQFF.

CDR3 DNA sequence: TGCGCCAGCAGCGGGGGGGGCGTTACCTACAATGAGCAGTTCTTC. It translates to CASSGGGVTYNEQFF. This rearrangement joins TRBV4-3 to TRBJ2-1; D possibly corresponds to TRBD2 (7 bases). The V end lost 5 bases, the J end lost 2 bases, and 13 bases lay between the germline ends. The CDR3 spans 15 residues. Germline values: CDR1 LGHNA, CDR2 YSLEER.

The chain combines TRBV28 with TRBJ2-1, with 9 positions matching TRBD1. The CDR3 runs 12 residues. Trimming took 2 bases from V and 15 from J; bases not matched to a gene: 5. The germline V gene encodes CDR1 MDHEN and CDR2 SYDVKM. The CDR3 DNA is TGTGCCAGCAGTTTACACAGGGGGCGAGGGTTCTTC. It translates to CASSLHRGRGFF.

CDR3 protein: CASSQDNSGQSGTEAFF. The CDR3 nucleotides are TGTGCCAGCAGCCAAGATAATAGCGGCCAGTCGGGCACTGAAGCTTTCTTT. The chain has TRBV3-1 (or the pseudogene TRBV3-2) and TRBJ1-1; D ambiguous. CDR3 length: 17 residues. V shed 0 bases and J shed 4 bases, with 18 bases lying between them. From germline, CDR1 is LGHDT and CDR2 YNNKEL (reference sequence).

The V call is TRBV19, the J call TRBJ2-1; possible D gene TRBD2, 5 bases. CDR3 length: 15 amino acids. Germline CDR1 is LNHDA and CDR2 is SQIVND (reference sequence). V was clipped by 3 bases and J by 2 bases, with 11 bases between them. The CDR3 DNA reads TGTGCCAGTAGTATTGCGAGGGCGACCTACAATGAGCAGTTCTTC. It encodes CASSIARATYNEQFF.

This clone appeared many times. The rearrangement links TRBV6-2 or TRBV6-3 to TRBJ2-7, with 7 bases fitting TRBD1. The CDR3 spans 12 residues. V shed 6 bases and J 4 bases; nucleotides not matched to a gene: 3. The V gene's germline CDR1 is MNHEY and CDR2 SVGEGT. CDR3 DNA sequence: TGTGCCAGCAGCTCACAGGGGTACGAGCAGTACGTC. Amino acid sequence: CASSSQGYEQYV.

This clone was seen a single time. The V call is TRBV11-2, the J call TRBJ2-2; no clear D gene. Germline V gene sequence: CDR1 SGHAT, CDR2 FQNNGV. Trimming pared 1 base from V and 0 bases from J, leaving 9 bases between. The CDR3 is 16 amino acids. The CDR3 DNA reads as TGTGCCAGCAGCTTAGTTCTCGGGTCGAACACCGGGGAGCTGTTTTTT. Amino acids: CASSLVLGSNTGELFF.

The CDR3 here is CASSTTGREGGYTF. As DNA, the CDR3 is TGTGCCAGTAGTACGACAGGGCGCGAGGGCGGCTACACCTTC. The chain uses TRBV19 and TRBJ1-2, with TRBD1 matching over 7 bases. Germline-derived CDR1 and CDR2 are LNHDA and SQIVND (reference sequence). This CDR3 is built from 14 residues. V shed 4 bases, J shed 8 bases, and the junction held 10 bases outside the gene matches.

The chain joins TRBV30 to TRBJ1-5; 7 positions match TRBD1. CDR1 and CDR2 from the germline V gene are GTSNPN and SVGIG (reference sequence). The CDR3 totals 16 residues. Trimming cost V 3 bases and J 0 bases; bases outside gene matches: 8. CDR3 residues: CAWRPRGQVSNQPQHF. The CDR3 coding sequence is TGTGCCTGGAGGCCCCGCGGACAGGTTAGCAATCAGCCCCAGCATTTT.